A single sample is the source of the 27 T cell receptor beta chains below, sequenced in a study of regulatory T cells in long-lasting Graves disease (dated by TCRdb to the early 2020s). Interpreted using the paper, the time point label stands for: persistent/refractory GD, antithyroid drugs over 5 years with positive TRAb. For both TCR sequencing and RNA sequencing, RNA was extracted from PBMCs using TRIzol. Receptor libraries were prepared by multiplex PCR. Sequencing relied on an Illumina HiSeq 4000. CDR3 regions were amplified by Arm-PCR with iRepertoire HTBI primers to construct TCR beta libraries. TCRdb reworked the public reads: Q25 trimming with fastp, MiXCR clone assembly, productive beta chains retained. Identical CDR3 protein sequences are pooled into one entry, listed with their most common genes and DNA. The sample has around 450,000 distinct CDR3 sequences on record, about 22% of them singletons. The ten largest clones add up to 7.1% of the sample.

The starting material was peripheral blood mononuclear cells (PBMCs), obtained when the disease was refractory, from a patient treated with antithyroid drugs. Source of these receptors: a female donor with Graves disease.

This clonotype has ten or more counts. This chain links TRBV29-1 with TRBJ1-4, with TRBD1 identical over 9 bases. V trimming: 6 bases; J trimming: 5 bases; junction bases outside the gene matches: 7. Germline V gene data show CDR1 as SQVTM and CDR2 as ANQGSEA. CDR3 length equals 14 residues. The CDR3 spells CSVQTGTGNEKLFF. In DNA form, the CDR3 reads TGCAGCGTCCAGACAGGGACAGGGAATGAAAAACTGTTTTTT.

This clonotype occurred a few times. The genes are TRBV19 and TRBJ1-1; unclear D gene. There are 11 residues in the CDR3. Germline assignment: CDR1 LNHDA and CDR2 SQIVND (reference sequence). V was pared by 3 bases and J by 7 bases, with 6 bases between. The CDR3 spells CASSIGSEAFF. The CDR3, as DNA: TGTGCCAGTAGTATCGGCAGTGAAGCTTTCTTT.

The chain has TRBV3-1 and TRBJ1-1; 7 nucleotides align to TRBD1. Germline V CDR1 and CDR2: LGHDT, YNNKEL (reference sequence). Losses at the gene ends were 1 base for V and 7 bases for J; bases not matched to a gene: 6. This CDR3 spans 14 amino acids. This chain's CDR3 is CASSQGTGGDEAFF. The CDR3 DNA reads TGTGCCAGCAGCCAAGGGACAGGCGGTGATGAAGCTTTCTTT.

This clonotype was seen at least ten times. The CDR3 spells CASTWGGETQYF. The CDR3 DNA is TGTGCCAGCACTTGGGGCGGAGAGACCCAGTACTTC. V gene TRBV6-1 combines with J gene TRBJ2-5; the D gene is possibly TRBD1 (5 bases). V lost 7 bases and J 4 bases, leaving 10 bases between the germline ends. The CDR3 totals 12 residues. Germline assignment: CDR1 MNHNS and CDR2 SASEGT.

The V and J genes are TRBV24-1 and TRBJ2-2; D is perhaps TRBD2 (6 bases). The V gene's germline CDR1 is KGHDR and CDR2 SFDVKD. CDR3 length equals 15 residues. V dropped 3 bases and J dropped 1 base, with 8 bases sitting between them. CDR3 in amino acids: CATSDVAENTGELFF. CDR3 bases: TGTGCCACCAGTGATGTAGCGGAGAACACCGGGGAGCTGTTTTTT.

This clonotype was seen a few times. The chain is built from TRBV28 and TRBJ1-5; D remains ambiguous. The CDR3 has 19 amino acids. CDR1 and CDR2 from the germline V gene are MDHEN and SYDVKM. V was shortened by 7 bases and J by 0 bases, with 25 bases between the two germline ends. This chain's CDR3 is CASTPPLGGRKYSNQPQHF. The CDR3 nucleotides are TGTGCCAGCACTCCCCCCCTCGGCGGCCGCAAGTATAGCAATCAGCCCCAGCATTTT.

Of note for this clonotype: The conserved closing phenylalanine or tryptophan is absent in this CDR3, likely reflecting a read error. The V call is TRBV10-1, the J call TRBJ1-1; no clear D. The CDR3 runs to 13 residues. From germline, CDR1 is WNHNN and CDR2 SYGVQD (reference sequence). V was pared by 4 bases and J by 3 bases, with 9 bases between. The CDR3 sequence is CASSGTTDTEAFI. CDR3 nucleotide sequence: TGCGCCAGCAGTGGGACCACAGACACTGAAGCTTTCATT.

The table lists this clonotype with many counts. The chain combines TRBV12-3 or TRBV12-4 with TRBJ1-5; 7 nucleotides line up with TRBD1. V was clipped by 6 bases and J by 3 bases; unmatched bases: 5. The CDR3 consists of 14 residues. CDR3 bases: TGTGCCAGCAGCCCGGGACAGATCAATCAGCCCCAGCATTTT. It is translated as CASSPGQINQPQHF.

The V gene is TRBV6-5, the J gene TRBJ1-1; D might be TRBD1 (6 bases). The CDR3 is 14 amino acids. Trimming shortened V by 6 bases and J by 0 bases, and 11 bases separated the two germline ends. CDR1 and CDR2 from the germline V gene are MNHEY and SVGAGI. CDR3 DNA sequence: TGTGCCAGCAGGTACAGGGCTATGAACACTGAAGCTTTCTTT. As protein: CASRYRAMNTEAFF.

CDR3 region: CSARSRHQNTEAFF. The CDR3 DNA reads TGCAGTGCTAGATCGAGACACCAGAACACTGAAGCTTTCTTT. The V call is TRBV20-1, the J call TRBJ1-1; D remains ambiguous. The germline V gene encodes CDR1 DFQATT and CDR2 SNEGSKA (reference sequence). Trimming cost V 2 bases and J 1 base, with 11 bases left between them. The CDR3 is 14 amino acids.

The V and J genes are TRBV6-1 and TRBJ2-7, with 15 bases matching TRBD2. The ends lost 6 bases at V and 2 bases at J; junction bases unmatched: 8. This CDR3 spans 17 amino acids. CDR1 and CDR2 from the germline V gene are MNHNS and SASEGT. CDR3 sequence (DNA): TGTGCCAGCAGCCTATTCGGGACTAGCGGGAGGACCTACGAGCAGTACTTC. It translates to CASSLFGTSGRTYEQYF.

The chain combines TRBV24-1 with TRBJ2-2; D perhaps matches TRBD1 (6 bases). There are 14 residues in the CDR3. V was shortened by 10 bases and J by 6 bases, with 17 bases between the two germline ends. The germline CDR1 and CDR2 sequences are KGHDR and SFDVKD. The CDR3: CATAGAGAPGELFF. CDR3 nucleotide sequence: TGTGCCACAGCCGGGGCAGGGGCCCCCGGGGAGCTGTTTTTT.

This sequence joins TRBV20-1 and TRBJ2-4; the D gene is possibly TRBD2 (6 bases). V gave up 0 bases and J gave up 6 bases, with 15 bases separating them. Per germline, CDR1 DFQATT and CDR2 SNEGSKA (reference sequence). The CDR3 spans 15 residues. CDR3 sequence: CSAREFLEGRNIQYF. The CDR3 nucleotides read TGCAGTGCTAGAGAGTTTTTGGAGGGACGAAACATTCAGTACTTC.

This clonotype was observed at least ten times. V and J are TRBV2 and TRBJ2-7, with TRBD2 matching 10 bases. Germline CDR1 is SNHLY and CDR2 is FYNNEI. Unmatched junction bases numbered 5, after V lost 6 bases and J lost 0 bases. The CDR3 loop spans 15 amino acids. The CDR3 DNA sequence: TGTGCCAGCAGACGACTAGCGGGTAGCTCCTACGAGCAGTACTTC. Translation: CASRRLAGSSYEQYF.

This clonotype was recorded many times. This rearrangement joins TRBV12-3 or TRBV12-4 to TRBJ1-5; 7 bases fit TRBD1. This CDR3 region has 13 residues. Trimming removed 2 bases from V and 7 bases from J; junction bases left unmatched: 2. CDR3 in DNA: TGTGCCAGCAGTTTAACCAGGGGGCAGCCCCAGCATTTT. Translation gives CASSLTRGQPQHF.

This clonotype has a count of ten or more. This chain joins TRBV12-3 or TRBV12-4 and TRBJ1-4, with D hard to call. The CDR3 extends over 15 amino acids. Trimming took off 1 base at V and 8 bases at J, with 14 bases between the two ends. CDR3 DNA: TGTGCCAGCAGTTTAGGCGGACGCCTTCAGGAAAAACTGTTTTTT. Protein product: CASSLGGRLQEKLFF.

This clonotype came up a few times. CDR3 nucleotide sequence: TGTGCCAGCAAGACTAGCGGGGATTACGAGCAGTACTTC. Translation: CASKTSGDYEQYF. The chain carries TRBV3-1 and TRBJ2-7; 11 positions match TRBD2. CDR1 and CDR2 (germline): LGHDT, YNNKEL (reference sequence). V lost 7 bases to trimming and J lost 4 bases; unmatched junction nucleotides: 3. The CDR3 covers 13 residues.

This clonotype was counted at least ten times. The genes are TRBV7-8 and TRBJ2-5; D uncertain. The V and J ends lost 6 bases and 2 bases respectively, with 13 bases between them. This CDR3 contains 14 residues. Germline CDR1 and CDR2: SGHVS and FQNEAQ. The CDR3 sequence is CASSPRRSQETQYF. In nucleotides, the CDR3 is TGTGCCAGCAGTCCCCGACGGAGTCAAGAGACCCAGTACTTC.

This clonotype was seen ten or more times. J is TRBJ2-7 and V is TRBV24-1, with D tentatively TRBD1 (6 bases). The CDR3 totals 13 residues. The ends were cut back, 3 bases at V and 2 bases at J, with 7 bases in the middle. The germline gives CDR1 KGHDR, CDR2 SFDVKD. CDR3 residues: CATSDRQAYEQYF. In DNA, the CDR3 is TGTGCCACCAGTGATCGACAGGCCTACGAGCAGTACTTC.

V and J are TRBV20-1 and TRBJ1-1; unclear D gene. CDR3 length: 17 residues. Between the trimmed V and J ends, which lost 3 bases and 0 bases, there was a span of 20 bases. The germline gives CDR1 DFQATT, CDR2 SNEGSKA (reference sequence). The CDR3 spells CSASDPRVGNMNTEAFF. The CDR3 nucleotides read TGCAGTGCTAGTGACCCTAGGGTGGGAAACATGAACACTGAAGCTTTCTTT.

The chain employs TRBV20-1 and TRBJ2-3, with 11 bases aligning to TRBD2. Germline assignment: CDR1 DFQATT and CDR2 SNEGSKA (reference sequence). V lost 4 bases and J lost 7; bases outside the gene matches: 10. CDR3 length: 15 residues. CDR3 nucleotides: TGCAGTGCTATCCCCCATAGCGGGGGGGCATATACGCAGTATTTT. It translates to CSAIPHSGGAYTQYF.

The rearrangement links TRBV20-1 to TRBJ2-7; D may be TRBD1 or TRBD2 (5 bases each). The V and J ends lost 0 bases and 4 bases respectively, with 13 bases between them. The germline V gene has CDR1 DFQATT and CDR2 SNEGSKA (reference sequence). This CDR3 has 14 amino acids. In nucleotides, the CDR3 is TGCAGTGCTAGAGATTGGGACGGCAATTACGAGCAGTACTTC. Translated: CSARDWDGNYEQYF.

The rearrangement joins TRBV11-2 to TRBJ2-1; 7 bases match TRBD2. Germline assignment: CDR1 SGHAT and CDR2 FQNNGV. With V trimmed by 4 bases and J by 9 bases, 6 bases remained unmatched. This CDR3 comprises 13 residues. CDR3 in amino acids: CASSSDAGVEQFF. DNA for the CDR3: TGTGCCAGCAGCTCCGACGCGGGAGTTGAGCAGTTCTTC.

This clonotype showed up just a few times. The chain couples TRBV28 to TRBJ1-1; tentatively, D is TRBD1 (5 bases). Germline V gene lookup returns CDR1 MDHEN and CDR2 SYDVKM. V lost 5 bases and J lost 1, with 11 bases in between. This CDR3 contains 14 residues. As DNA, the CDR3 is TGTGCCAGCAGTACATCTCAGGGGAACACTGAAGCTTTCTTT. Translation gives CASSTSQGNTEAFF.

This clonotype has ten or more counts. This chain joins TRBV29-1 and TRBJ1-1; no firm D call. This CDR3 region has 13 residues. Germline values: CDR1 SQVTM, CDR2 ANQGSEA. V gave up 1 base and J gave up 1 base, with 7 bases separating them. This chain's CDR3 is CSVEVTRNTEAFF. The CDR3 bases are TGCAGCGTTGAAGTCACACGGAACACTGAAGCTTTCTTT.

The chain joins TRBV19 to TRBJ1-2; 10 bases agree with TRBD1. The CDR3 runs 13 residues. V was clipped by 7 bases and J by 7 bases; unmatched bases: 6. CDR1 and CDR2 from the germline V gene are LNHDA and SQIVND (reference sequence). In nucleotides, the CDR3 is TGTGCCAGTACCCGGGACAGGGGATCTGGCTACACCTTC. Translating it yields CASTRDRGSGYTF.

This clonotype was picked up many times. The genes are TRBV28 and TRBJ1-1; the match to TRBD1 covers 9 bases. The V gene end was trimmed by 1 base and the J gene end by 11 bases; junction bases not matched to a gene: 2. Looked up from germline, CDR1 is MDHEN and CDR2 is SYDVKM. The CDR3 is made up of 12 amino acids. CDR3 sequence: CASSLFGQGAFF. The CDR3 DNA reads TGTGCCAGCAGTTTATTTGGACAGGGGGCTTTCTTT.